A single sample is the source of the 4 T cell receptor beta chains below, sequenced in a study of T cell repertoires in cytomegalovirus infection. One entry per CDR3 protein, called by TCRdb with MiXCR from the reads. Among 450,000 to 600,000 distinct CDR3 sequences, about two fifths were seen once, and the ten largest hold just under 45%. For these TCRs, the target antigens are not known. Sequenced here: cultured PBMCs, sampled from culture after CMV antigen stimulation. The receptors stem from a human donor in good health (CMV status not recorded). Some clones in this sample may be carry-over from other donors' samples.

The V call is TRBV7-9, the J call TRBJ1-5, with D perhaps matching TRBD1 (6 bases). V was cut by 5 bases and J by 3 bases, with 14 bases left in between. The germline V gene has CDR1 SEHNR and CDR2 FQNEAQ (reference sequence). The CDR3 covers 15 residues. The CDR3 sequence is CASSATGSYNQPQHF. CDR3 sequence (DNA): TGTGCCAGCAGCGCTACAGGGTCCTACAATCAGCCCCAGCATTTT.

This clonotype was observed a few times. This chain uses TRBV12-3 or TRBV12-4 with TRBJ2-3; perhaps TRBD1 as D (6 bases). V dropped 7 bases and J dropped 2 bases, with 16 bases sitting between them. The CDR3 is 15 amino acids. This chain's CDR3 is CASILQGRPTDTQYF. The CDR3 coding sequence is TGTGCCAGCATCCTCCAGGGGCGACCCACAGATACGCAGTATTTT.

This sequence joins TRBV28 and TRBJ1-1; D may be TRBD1 (5 bases). CDR3 length equals 12 residues. V lost 5 bases to trimming and J lost 6 bases, with 10 bases between them. CDR1 MDHEN and CDR2 SYDVKM come from the germline V gene. The CDR3 DNA reads TGTGCCAGCAGTGCCGGGACCTCTGAAGCTTTCTTT. This gives the protein CASSAGTSEAFF.

The V call is TRBV12-3 or TRBV12-4, the J call TRBJ1-2; D is ambiguous. The CDR3 covers 14 residues. V was trimmed by 5 bases and J by 4 bases, leaving 14 bases between them. The CDR3 loop is CASSPPPAAYGYTF. The CDR3, as DNA: TGTGCCAGCAGTCCTCCCCCAGCCGCCTATGGCTACACCTTC.